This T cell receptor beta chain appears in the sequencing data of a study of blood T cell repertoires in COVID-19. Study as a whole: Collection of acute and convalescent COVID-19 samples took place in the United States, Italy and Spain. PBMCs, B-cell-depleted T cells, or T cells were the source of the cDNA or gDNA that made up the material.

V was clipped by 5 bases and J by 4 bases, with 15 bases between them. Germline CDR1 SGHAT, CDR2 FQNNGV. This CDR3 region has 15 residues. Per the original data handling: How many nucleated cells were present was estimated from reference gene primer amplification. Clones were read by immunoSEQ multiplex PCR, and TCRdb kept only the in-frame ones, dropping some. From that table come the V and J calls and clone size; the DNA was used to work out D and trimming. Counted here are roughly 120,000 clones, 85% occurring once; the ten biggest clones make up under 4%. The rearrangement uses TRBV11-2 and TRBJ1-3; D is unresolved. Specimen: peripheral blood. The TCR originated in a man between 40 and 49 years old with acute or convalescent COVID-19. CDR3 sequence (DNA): TGTGCCAGCAGCCCCGTCGTAGTGCGAGGAAACACCATATATTTT. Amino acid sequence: CASSPVVVRGNTIYF.